Listed below are T cell receptor beta chains from one sample, sequenced in a study of CD8 T cells in ankylosing spondylitis. TCRdb used MiXCR to reprocess the 5' RACE reads, holding one entry per CDR3 protein. This table has 150,000 to 200,000 distinct CDR3 sequences, 10% to 15% appearing once. The sample was blood, either unsorted or a sorted T cell fraction (not recorded which). The receptors stem from a female donor with ankylosing spondylitis or in good health (not recorded which). Both conserved end residues are part of each CDR3. The D gene is left open where the match is weak. Size tells how often a clone was seen, or its class if it is expanded.

clone_size	cdr3_length	d_call	v_call	j_call	cdr3_aa	cdr3_nt
many	13	NA	TRBV7-2	TRBJ1-4	CASSLNRDEKLFF	TGTGCCAGCAGCTTAAACCGGGATGAAAAACTGTTTTTT
many	20	TRBD2	TRBV10-3	TRBJ2-4	CAISEPPPSRREGTKNIQYF	TGTGCCATCAGTGAGCCCCCCCCCTCACGCCGGGAGGGGACCAAAAACATTCAGTACTTC
many	16	NA	TRBV4-3	TRBJ1-2	CASSQGSQRAPYGYTF	TGCGCCAGCAGCCAAGGGAGTCAAAGGGCCCCATATGGCTACACCTTC
many	12	NA	TRBV7-9	TRBJ1-1	CASSPMGVEAFF	TGTGCCAGCAGCCCCATGGGAGTTGAAGCTTTCTTT
many	15	NA	TRBV20-1	TRBJ2-1	CSARDEQIAYNEQFF	TGCAGTGCTAGGGATGAGCAAATAGCCTACAATGAGCAGTTCTTC
many	15	TRBD2	TRBV5-1	TRBJ2-3	CASSFSGSQADTQYF	TGCGCCAGCAGTTTTAGCGGGAGTCAGGCAGATACGCAGTATTTT
many	16	NA	TRBV28	TRBJ1-1	CASRPFGTPMNTEAFF	TGTGCCAGCAGACCATTCGGGACGCCAATGAACACTGAAGCTTTCTTT
many	15	NA	TRBV4-3	TRBJ1-1	CASSQGSGPGTEAFF	TGCGCCAGCAGCCAAGGGTCAGGGCCGGGCACTGAAGCTTTCTTT
few	15	NA	TRBV18	TRBJ2-3	CASSPPGGSTDTQYF	TGTGCCAGCTCACCACCTGGCGGTAGCACAGATACGCAGTATTTT
many	16	TRBD1	TRBV14	TRBJ1-3	CASSQDSGTVGNTIYF	TGTGCCAGCAGCCAAGACTCCGGGACAGTTGGAAACACCATATATTTT
few	14	NA	TRBV5-1	TRBJ2-1	CASSSGQSYNEQFF	TGCGCCAGCAGTTCAGGGCAATCCTACAATGAGCAGTTCTTC